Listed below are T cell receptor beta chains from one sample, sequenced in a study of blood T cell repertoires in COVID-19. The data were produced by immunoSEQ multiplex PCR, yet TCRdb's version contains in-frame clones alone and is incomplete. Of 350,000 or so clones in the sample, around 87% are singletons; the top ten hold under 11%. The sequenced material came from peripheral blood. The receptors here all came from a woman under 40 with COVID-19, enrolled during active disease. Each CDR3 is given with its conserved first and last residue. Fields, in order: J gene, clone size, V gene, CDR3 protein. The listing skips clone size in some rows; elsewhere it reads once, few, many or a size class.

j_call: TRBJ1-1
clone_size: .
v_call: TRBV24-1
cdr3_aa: CATSDLNTEAFF

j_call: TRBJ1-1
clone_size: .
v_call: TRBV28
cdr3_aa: CASAGPQNTEAFF

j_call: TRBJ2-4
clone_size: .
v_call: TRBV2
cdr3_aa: CAAGTSNTWLAKNIQYF

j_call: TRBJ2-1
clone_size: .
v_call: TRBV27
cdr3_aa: CASRALAGARYEQFF

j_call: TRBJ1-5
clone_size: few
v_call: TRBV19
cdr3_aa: CASSGQGVHQPQHF

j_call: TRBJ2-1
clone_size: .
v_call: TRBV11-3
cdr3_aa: CASSLGGQQDNEQFF

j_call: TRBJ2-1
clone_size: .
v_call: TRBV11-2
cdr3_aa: CASSRSRGSSGRNYNEQFF

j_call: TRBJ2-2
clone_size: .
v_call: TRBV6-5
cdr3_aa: CASSAGTTYTGELFF

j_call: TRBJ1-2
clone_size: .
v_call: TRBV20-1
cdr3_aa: CSAGGGYGYTF

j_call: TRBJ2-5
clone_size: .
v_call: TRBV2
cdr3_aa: CASASDLGETQYF

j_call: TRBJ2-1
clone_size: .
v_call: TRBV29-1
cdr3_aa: CSVEGQGFGDEQFF

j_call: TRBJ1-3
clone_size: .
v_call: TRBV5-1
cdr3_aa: CASSLVAGSGNTIYF

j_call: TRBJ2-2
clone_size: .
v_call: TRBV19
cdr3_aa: CASTVPGTGRTGELFF

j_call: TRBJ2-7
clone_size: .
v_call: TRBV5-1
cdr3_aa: CASSLELSSYEQYF

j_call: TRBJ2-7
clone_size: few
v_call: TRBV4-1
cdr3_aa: CASSRELTYEQYF

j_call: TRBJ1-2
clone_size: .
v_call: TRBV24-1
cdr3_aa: CATSDFLGYTF

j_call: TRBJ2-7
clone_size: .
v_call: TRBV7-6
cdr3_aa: CASSLAEEMIYEQYF